The 11 T cell receptor beta chains listed next were all sequenced from one sample in a study of T cell changes during pregnancy in multiple sclerosis (dated by TCRdb to 2018 to 2020). Libraries were prepared through the immunoSEQ multiplex PCR assay. Not all clones reach the TCRdb copy of this immuneACCESS table, which keeps in-frame sequences only. Checked studies attribute under half of the gap to unresolved V genes and leave the rest unexplained. The table for this sample lists some 59,000 clones; roughly nine tenths of them were counted only once. The ten largest clonotypes hold about 2.7% of the sample. The specimen was peripheral blood, collected in the first trimester of pregnancy. These receptors originate from a female donor with multiple sclerosis, enrolled in a pregnancy study.

The V gene is TRBV6-5, the J gene TRBJ1-2; D is perhaps TRBD1 (5 bases). Germline CDR1 reads MNHEY; CDR2 reads SVGAGI. This CDR3 comprises 12 residues. Trimming took 8 bases from V and 5 from J, leaving 12 bases between them. CDR3 sequence reads: CASSLEGYGYTF. DNA for the CDR3: TGTGCCAGCTCATTGGAGGGGTATGGCTACACCTTC.

This rearrangement joins TRBV18 to TRBJ2-3; 12 nucleotides align to TRBD2. The V segment lost 1 base and the J segment 0 bases; nucleotides outside the gene matches: 11. Germline CDR1 reads KGHSH; CDR2 reads LQKENI. This CDR3 comprises 20 residues. The CDR3: CASSPRGTAGLAGSTDTQYF. The CDR3 bases are TGTGCCAGCTCACCACGTGGCACGGCCGGACTAGCGGGAAGCACAGATACGCAGTATTTT.

CDR3 protein: CASSSREGQPQHF. The DNA of the CDR3 is TGTGCCAGCAGCTCCAGAGAGGGTCAGCCCCAGCATTTT. The chain joins TRBV7-9 to TRBJ1-5; D gene unclear. The germline CDR1 and CDR2 sequences are SEHNR and FQNEAQ (reference sequence). The CDR3 spans 13 residues. Trimming left V 4 bases short and J 6 bases short, with 10 bases between.

V and J are TRBV11-2 and TRBJ2-6; D not certain. The germline V gene has CDR1 SGHAT and CDR2 FQNNGV. The CDR3 extends over 15 amino acids. Trimming stripped 4 bases from V and 4 bases from J, with 11 bases between. The CDR3 DNA sequence: TGTGCCAGCAGCTCTGGGCTGGCGGGGGCCAACGTCCTGACTTTC. It codes for CASSSGLAGANVLTF.

This chain links TRBV6-1 with TRBJ1-5; D is uncertain. The V gene lost 2 bases and the J gene lost 3 bases, with 17 bases spanning the gap. Germline lookup yields CDR1 MNHNS and CDR2 SASEGT. The CDR3 length is 17 residues. CDR3 residues: CASSESGGKYSNQPQHF. The CDR3 bases are TGTGCCAGCAGTGAAAGTGGAGGGAAATATTCCAATCAGCCCCAGCATTTT.

This chain links TRBV5-1 with TRBJ2-7; 9 nucleotides agree with TRBD2. CDR3 size: 15 residues. J was trimmed by 13 bases and V by 2 bases; bases with no gene match: 16. Per germline, CDR1 SGHRS and CDR2 YFSETQ. In nucleotides, the CDR3 is TGCGCCAGCAGCTTAGGTGCTAGCGGGGACCAAGTTTTATACTTC. Translated, it gives CASSLGASGDQVLYF.

This clone was recorded once. In DNA, the CDR3 is TGTGCCAGCACCGTGGACAGCCAGAGCTCCTATAATTCACCCCTCCACTTT. Amino acids: CASTVDSQSSYNSPLHF. The chain recombines TRBV2 with TRBJ1-6; possibly TRBD1 for D (6 bases). The V gene's germline CDR1 is SNHLY and CDR2 FYNNEI. V was shortened by 7 bases and J by 0 bases, with 16 bases between the two germline ends. This CDR3 comprises 17 residues. The whole variable domain, filled in from reference TRBV2 and TRBJ1-6, reads EPEVTQTPSHQVTQMGQEVILRCVPISNHLYFYWYRQILGQKVEFLVSFYNNEISEKSEIFDDQFSVERPDGSNFTLKIRSTKLEDSAMYFCASTVDSQSSYNSPLHFGNGTRLTVT.

The chain joins TRBV11-2 to TRBJ2-1, with 13 bases fitting TRBD2. The germline gives CDR1 SGHAT, CDR2 FQNNGV. Trimming took 6 bases from V and 5 from J; bases not matched to a gene: 1. This CDR3 comprises 14 residues. CDR3 in DNA: TGTGCCAGCAGGGGACTAGCGGGGCACAATGAGCAGTTCTTC. This codes for CASRGLAGHNEQFF.

The chain joins TRBV7-2 to TRBJ2-2; D is ambiguous. This CDR3 has 15 amino acids. The germline gives CDR1 SGHTA, CDR2 FQGNSA. V lost 4 bases and J lost 3, with 12 bases in between. Written as DNA, the CDR3 is TGTGCCAGCAGCTCAGAGGCCATATACACCGGGGAGCTGTTTTTT. This gives the protein CASSSEAIYTGELFF.

The chain recombines TRBV4-1 with TRBJ1-1, with unresolved D. This CDR3 has 16 amino acids. The V end lost 3 bases, the J end lost 1 base, and 15 bases lay between the germline ends. Per germline, CDR1 MGHRA and CDR2 YSYEKL. In DNA form, the CDR3 reads TGCGCCAGCAGCCACTCGGCGGAAAAAACGAACACTGAAGCTTTCTTT. Amino acids: CASSHSAEKTNTEAFF.

J is TRBJ2-7 and V is TRBV19; 10 bases line up with TRBD2. CDR3 length equals 15 residues. The J segment lost 2 bases and the V segment lost 6 bases, leaving 7 bases of the junction unmatched. The germline CDR1 and CDR2 sequences are LNHDA and SQIVND (reference sequence). CDR3 coding DNA: TGTGCCAGTAGATTGTCCGGGACTAGCGCCTACGAGCAGTACTTC. Translation: CASRLSGTSAYEQYF.